Each of the 16 T cell receptor beta chains below was sequenced from the same sample in a study of T cell repertoires and HLA-DP antigens. No antigen is known for these receptors. Some clones are missing from TCRdb's copy, which holds only in-frame ones; the method was immunoSEQ multiplex PCR. The sample lists over 100,000 clones, 92% occurring once. Sequencing was performed on CD4+ T cells from PBMCs. The receptors here all came from a woman aged 18-30 years in good health and CMV-seronegative.

The chain combines TRBV2 with TRBJ1-5; the D is unclear. The germline gives CDR1 SNHLY, CDR2 FYNNEI. The CDR3 covers 14 residues. Trimming stripped 7 bases from V and 5 bases from J, with 15 bases between. CDR3 residues: CASTGNQADQPQHF. The CDR3 DNA sequence: TGTGCCAGCACCGGAAACCAGGCGGATCAGCCCCAGCATTTT.

The chain is built from TRBV5-1 and TRBJ2-6, with TRBD2 as a possible D gene (5 bases). This CDR3 spans 17 amino acids. V was cut by 4 bases and J by 0 bases, with 14 bases left in between. Germline V lookup: CDR1 SGHRS, CDR2 YFSETQ. The CDR3 sequence is CASSMTGLSSGANVLTF. The CDR3 coding sequence is TGCGCCAGCAGCATGACGGGGTTGTCCTCTGGGGCCAACGTCCTGACTTTC.

The J gene is TRBJ2-5, the V gene TRBV11-2; D remains ambiguous. The CDR3 runs to 11 residues. Germline V gene sequence: CDR1 SGHAT, CDR2 FQNNGV. The V and J ends lost 8 bases and 5 bases respectively, with 9 bases between them. CDR3 in DNA: TGTGCCAGCGGGGAACGGGAGACCCAGTACTTC. This sequence encodes CASGERETQYF. Full variable domain (remainder filled in from reference TRBV11-2 and TRBJ2-5): EAGVAQSPRYKIIEKRQSVAFWCNPISGHATLYWYQQILGQGPKLLIQFQNNGVVDDSQLPKDRFSAERLKGVDSTLKIQPAKLEDSAVYLCASGERETQYFGPGTRLLVL.

The V and J genes are TRBV5-1 and TRBJ1-1; TRBD1 aligns across 7 bases. The V gene end was trimmed by 0 bases and the J gene end by 1 base; junction bases not matched to a gene: 3. Germline V gene lookup returns CDR1 SGHRS and CDR2 YFSETQ. The CDR3 consists of 15 residues. The CDR3 sequence: CASSLVGDRNTEAFF. CDR3 sequence (DNA): TGCGCCAGCAGCTTGGTAGGGGACAGGAACACTGAAGCTTTCTTT.

The chain has TRBV9 and TRBJ2-3; TRBD1 matches 12 bases. CDR1 is SGDLS, CDR2 YYNGEE, per germline. The CDR3 length is 16 residues. The V gene end was trimmed by 3 bases and the J gene end by 7 bases; junction bases not matched to a gene: 9. CDR3 nucleotides: TGTGCCAGCAGCGGACCCCGGGACAGGGGGCTTAATACGCAGTATTTT. Translating gives CASSGPRDRGLNTQYF.

The rearrangement links TRBV10-3 to TRBJ2-3, with D perhaps TRBD2 (5 bases). In germline, CDR1 is ENHRY, CDR2 SYGVKD. There are 15 residues in the CDR3. The germline V and J ends were trimmed by 3 bases and 4 bases, with 14 bases remaining between them. The CDR3 DNA follows: TGTGCCATCAGTGAAGCACCCTACGGGGCAGATACGCAGTATTTT. It encodes CAISEAPYGADTQYF.

The V and J genes are TRBV7-9 and TRBJ2-5; the match to TRBD1 covers 7 bases. Germline CDR1 SEHNR, CDR2 FQNEAQ (reference sequence). The CDR3 is 16 residues long. V shed 6 bases, J shed 5 bases, and the junction held 15 bases outside the gene matches. The CDR3 DNA sequence: TGTGCCAGCAGTCCGGACAGGCGGTTGAGGAAGGAGACCCAGTACTTC. Protein: CASSPDRRLRKETQYF. The whole variable domain, filled in from reference TRBV7-9 and TRBJ2-5, reads DTGVSQNPRHKITKRGQNVTFRCDPISEHNRLYWYRQTLGQGPEFLTYFQNEAQLEKSRLLSDRFSAERPKGSFSTLEIQRTEQGDSAMYLCASSPDRRLRKETQYFGPGTRLLVL.

This sequence joins TRBV5-4 and TRBJ2-5, with TRBD2 matching over 7 bases. The CDR3 contains 17 residues. Germline loops: CDR1 SGHNT, CDR2 YYREEE (reference sequence). V gave up 4 bases and J gave up 5 bases; unmatched junction bases: 17. CDR3 nucleotides: TGTGCCAGCAGCCCCGGACTCTCCCGACTAGCCGGGGAGACCCAGTACTTC. This gives the protein CASSPGLSRLAGETQYF.

This clone was recorded only once. The V call is TRBV5-1, the J call TRBJ1-1; TRBD1 matches 11 bases. The junction had 6 bases not matched to a gene; V was cut back by 4 bases and J by 1 base. CDR1 and CDR2 (germline): SGHRS, YFSETQ. The CDR3 is made up of 16 amino acids. DNA of the CDR3: TGCGCCAGCAGCCTCCGGACAGGGGGCGAGAACACTGAAGCTTTCTTT. Translation: CASSLRTGGENTEAFF.

This clone has just a few counts. This sequence joins TRBV28 and TRBJ1-2; possible D gene TRBD1, 6 bases. CDR3 length equals 13 residues. Germline lookup yields CDR1 MDHEN and CDR2 SYDVKM. The ends were cut back, 3 bases at V and 4 bases at J, with 9 bases in the middle. CDR3 residues: CASSLDSLYGYTF. The CDR3 DNA sequence: TGTGCCAGCAGTTTGGACAGCCTCTATGGCTACACCTTC.

V usage is TRBV5-1 and J usage is TRBJ2-1, with D possibly matching TRBD1 (7 bases). CDR1 and CDR2 from the germline V gene are SGHRS and YFSETQ. CDR3 length equals 15 residues. V dropped 7 bases and J dropped 6 bases, with 20 bases sitting between them. The CDR3 sequence is CASATEGAPGNEQFF. CDR3 nucleotide sequence: TGCGCCAGCGCGACGGAGGGGGCGCCTGGCAATGAGCAGTTCTTC.

The V gene is TRBV28, the J gene TRBJ2-1, with D maybe TRBD1 (6 bases). The CDR3 spans 14 residues. Germline lookup yields CDR1 MDHEN and CDR2 SYDVKM. Trimming left V 5 bases short and J 8 bases short, with 16 bases between. For the CDR3, the DNA is TGTGCCAGCAGTGTCCAAACAGGGCCCGATGAGCAGTTCTTC. Encoded protein: CASSVQTGPDEQFF.

This clone has a single count. The chain recombines TRBV7-9 with TRBJ2-7, with D possibly being TRBD2 (6 bases). Germline CDR1 is SEHNR and CDR2 is FQNEAQ (reference sequence). V lost 1 base and J lost 1, with 14 bases in between. The CDR3 has 16 residues. CDR3 DNA sequence: TGTGCCAGCAGCTTAGTCTGGAGGGCGTCATCCTACGAGCAGTACTTC. Its translation is CASSLVWRASSYEQYF.

The CDR3 DNA follows: TGTGCCAGCAGTTACAATGTAGGTGGCTCTGGAAACACCATATATTTT. Its translation is CASSYNVGGSGNTIYF. V is TRBV6-6 and J is TRBJ1-3, with D hard to call. The germline V and J ends were trimmed by 2 bases and 0 bases, with 11 bases remaining between them. The germline CDR1 and CDR2 sequences are MNHNY and SVGAGI (reference sequence). The CDR3 consists of 16 residues.

This chain links TRBV9 with TRBJ2-4; D is perhaps TRBD2 (5 bases). Trimming pared 3 bases from V and 6 bases from J, leaving 16 bases between. CDR1 is SGDLS and CDR2 is YYNGEE in the germline V gene. The CDR3 runs 15 residues. CDR3 residues: CASSALGERGNIQYF. The CDR3 coding sequence is TGTGCCAGCAGCGCCCTCGGGGAACGGGGAAACATTCAGTACTTC.

The chain has TRBV11-2 and TRBJ2-4; possible D gene TRBD1, 6 bases. The CDR3 is 13 residues long. CDR1 and CDR2 from the germline V gene are SGHAT and FQNNGV. Deletions cut 9 bases from V and 9 bases from J, with 18 bases between. The CDR3 region has the DNA TGTGCCAGTACCCCAACAGGGTTGGGCATTCAGTACTTC. Encoded protein: CASTPTGLGIQYF.